A selection of T cell receptor beta chains follows, all from one sample in a study of cytomegalovirus exposure and HLA in healthy donors. Clones were read by immunoSEQ multiplex PCR, and TCRdb kept only the in-frame ones, dropping some. The table shows some 69,000 clones, with approximately 96% occurring only once. Sequencing input: PBMCs. The receptors shown here come from a man between 18 and 35 years old in good health and CMV-seronegative. Both conserved end residues are trimmed from each CDR3.

j_call v_call cdr3_aa
TRBJ1-5 TRBV30 AWSSHRVSNQPQH
TRBJ2-4 TRBV14 ASSRQGRWDIQY
TRBJ1-5 TRBV4-1 ASSQDGGRQPQH
TRBJ2-7 TRBV6-5 ASTEYEQY
TRBJ1-2 TRBV2 ASTTGTGGIYGYT
TRBJ2-1 TRBV9 ASSSGESYNEQF
TRBJ1-2 TRBV2 ASSDGYGYT
TRBJ2-7 TRBV7-9 ASSLKAGTSSSEQY
TRBJ2-7 TRBV30 AWSVGGMAYEQY
TRBJ2-3 TRBV29-1 SVLRNEASPDTQY
TRBJ1-2 TRBV10-3 AISLNNRDGYT
TRBJ2-7 TRBV6-5 AITGLNEQY
TRBJ2-5 TRBV5-1 ASSLNVGQGETQY
TRBJ2-5 TRBV19 ASSILAGGPGTQY
TRBJ1-4 TRBV10-3 AISESREKLF
TRBJ1-5 TRBV5-6 ASSLGGHQPQH
TRBJ1-1 TRBV28 ASSSAQGGTEAF
TRBJ2-3 TRBV6-1 ASSQDIPESHRYPQY
TRBJ1-4 TRBV19 ASSRSHKLF
TRBJ2-7 TRBV5-1 ASSLTGAGGEQY
TRBJ2-3 TRBV7-2 ASSLFPSGNTDTQY
TRBJ1-3 TRBV10-2 ASAGGGGNTIY
TRBJ2-2 TRBV7-7 ASSTQGTGELF
TRBJ2-3 TRBV28 ASRSSTDTQY
TRBJ1-6 TRBV20-1 SAHLAPLH
TRBJ2-2 TRBV5-1 ASSLFSSGSNTGELF
TRBJ2-3 TRBV29-1 SVEGTGDNTQY
TRBJ2-7 TRBV6-5 ASSPNRGPYEQY
TRBJ2-3 TRBV21-1 ASSPHCGGRAPDTQY
TRBJ2-7 TRBV5-4 ASSSIGQVSYEQY
TRBJ1-5 TRBV28 ASIRQGGNYQPQH
TRBJ2-5 TRBV10-2 ASSENSRGETQY
TRBJ2-7 TRBV4-1 ASSQEGGVGEQY